These T cell receptor beta chains were read from a single sample in a study of blood T cell repertoires in COVID-19. The table came from immunoSEQ multiplex PCR; TCRdb's copy has only in-frame clones and leaves some out. Found here are approximately 300,000 clones, just under 90% of them singletons; the top ten hold 1.8%. The specimen was peripheral blood. The source is a woman aged 25-40 years with COVID-19, enrolled during active disease. Each CDR3 is given with its conserved first and last residue. A D gene is named only where the DNA matches it firmly. The listing skips clone size in some rows; elsewhere it reads once, few, many or a size class.

clone_size,v_call,d_call,j_call,cdr3_nt,cdr3_aa
-,TRBV3-1/TRBV3-2,-,TRBJ1-2,TGTGCCAGCAGCCCCCGGACAGTCCACTATGGCTACACCTTC,CASSPRTVHYGYTF
-,TRBV4-1,-,TRBJ1-2,TGCGCCAGCAGCCAAGATCGCCAGGGGTCGCGCGGCTACACCTTC,CASSQDRQGSRGYTF
-,TRBV27,TRBD1,TRBJ1-1,TGTGCCAGCCGGGACAGGGGGAACACTGAAGCTTTCTTT,CASRDRGNTEAFF
-,TRBV19,-,TRBJ2-5,TGTGCCAGTAGTAACCGGGTTGGCCAAGAGACCCAGTACTTC,CASSNRVGQETQYF
-,TRBV6-6,-,TRBJ1-5,TGTGCCAGCAGAATTAGGGGTAGCAATCAGCCCCAGCATTTT,CASRIRGSNQPQHF
once,TRBV27,TRBD2,TRBJ2-2,TGTGCCAGCAGTTTTTTCGCTAGCGGGGGGAACGCGAACACCGGGGAGCTGTTTTTT,CASSFFASGGNANTGELFF
-,TRBV19,-,TRBJ1-5,TGTGCCAGTAAACTGAGCAATCAGCCCCAGCATTTT,CASKLSNQPQHF
-,TRBV15,-,TRBJ2-5,TGTGCCACCAGCAGAGATCGGCAAGGCGGTCCAGAGACCCAGTACTTC,CATSRDRQGGPETQYF
few,TRBV19,TRBD2,TRBJ2-1,TGTGCCAGCGGGGGGACGTCCTACAATGAGCAGTTCTTC,CASGGTSYNEQFF
-,TRBV2,-,TRBJ1-4,TGTGCCAGCAGAAGGGAGGGGAAAAATGAAAAACTGTTTTTT,CASRREGKNEKLFF
-,TRBV9,-,TRBJ1-6,TGTGCCAGCAGCCCCCGACAGTATAATTCACCCCTCCACTTT,CASSPRQYNSPLHF
-,TRBV5-4,TRBD1,TRBJ1-1,TGTGCCAGCAGCTTTAGTCTGGACAGGGGATTTGAAGCTTTCTTT,CASSFSLDRGFEAFF
few,TRBV15,TRBD1,TRBJ1-4,TGTGCCACCAGCAGGGGACAGGGTCGGGGTGATGAAAAACTGTTTTTT,CATSRGQGRGDEKLFF
-,TRBV28,-,TRBJ1-1,TGTGCCAGCAGGAATAACTATAAGGACACTGAAGCTTTCTTT,CASRNNYKDTEAFF
few,TRBV14,TRBD1,TRBJ1-5,TGTGCCAGCAGCGTTAACAGGGGGGGTCAGCCCCAGCATTTT,CASSVNRGGQPQHF
-,TRBV2,TRBD2,TRBJ2-5,TGTGCCAGCAGTGCGCTAGCGGGGTACGGTGAACAAGAGACCCAGTACTTC,CASSALAGYGEQETQYF
-,TRBV3-1/TRBV3-2,-,TRBJ2-5,TGTGCCAGCACCCACGTCGGTGGGGGGAGGAAGACCCAGTACTTC,CASTHVGGGRKTQYF
-,TRBV2,TRBD1,TRBJ1-1,TGTGCCAGCAGTGTGGAGGGGGCAGGCACTGAAGCTTTCTTT,CASSVEGAGTEAFF
once,TRBV7-9,-,TRBJ1-1,TGTGCCAGCAGCCCTCCAGCCGGAGGCACTGAAGCTTTCTTT,CASSPPAGGTEAFF
once,TRBV28,-,TRBJ2-5,TGTGCCAGCAGTTTACCAGACAGGACGGAGACCCAGTACTTC,CASSLPDRTETQYF
-,TRBV28,-,TRBJ1-4,TGTGCCAGCACTTCGCACAGGGATGAAAAACTGTTTTTT,CASTSHRDEKLFF
once,TRBV18,-,TRBJ1-4,TGTGCCAGCTCACCAAGCAGCCAGGGGACAACTAATGAAAAACTGTTTTTT,CASSPSSQGTTNEKLFF
-,TRBV18,TRBD1,TRBJ2-5,TGTGCCAGCTCACCAACGCTGACTGGACAGGGGGCCGAGACCCAGTACTTC,CASSPTLTGQGAETQYF
few,TRBV29-1,TRBD1,TRBJ1-2,TGCAGCGCCACTGACAGGGTTGGCTACACCTTC,CSATDRVGYTF
-,TRBV6-5,-,TRBJ1-5,TGTGCCAGCATCCGTTTTGGGAGCCAGCCCCAGCATTTT,CASIRFGSQPQHF
-,TRBV30,-,TRBJ2-7,TGTGCCTGGAGTCCAGGCTCCTACGAGCAGTACTTC,CAWSPGSYEQYF
-,TRBV7-9,-,TRBJ1-3,TGTGCCAGCAGCACATCAACACCCCCTCCAGGGATTGTGAGAAACACCATATATTTT,CASSTSTPPPGIVRNTIYF
-,TRBV6-1,-,TRBJ1-4,TGTGCCAGCAGTGAAAACTGGTTTGAAAAACTGTTTTTT,CASSENWFEKLFF
-,TRBV20-1,-,TRBJ2-7,TGCAGTGCTAGTTTCGGGGGCTACGAGCAGTACTTC,CSASFGGYEQYF
-,TRBV23-1,TRBD1,TRBJ2-1,TGCGCCAGCAACCCTCGGTGGGACAGGGGATCCAATGAGCAGTTCTTC,CASNPRWDRGSNEQFF
-,TRBV19,-,TRBJ1-6,TGTGCCAGCATGCCGGGGTCCTATAATTCACCCCTCCACTTT,CASMPGSYNSPLHF
-,TRBV7-6,-,TRBJ2-5,TGTGCCAGCAGCTTATCAGACGGGGGCCAAGAGACCCAGTACTTC,CASSLSDGGQETQYF
-,TRBV18,-,TRBJ1-1,TGTGCCAGCTCACCGGTCAGTAAGAACACTGAAGCTTTCTTT,CASSPVSKNTEAFF
-,TRBV28,-,TRBJ1-4,TGTGCCAGCAGTTTAATCGGGGGGGATAATGAAAAACTGTTTTTT,CASSLIGGDNEKLFF
-,TRBV30,TRBD2,TRBJ2-7,TGTGCCTGGAGTTGGTATGGCGGGGGGCCCTCCTACGAGCAGTACTTC,CAWSWYGGGPSYEQYF
-,TRBV6-4,TRBD1,TRBJ1-3,TGTGCCAGCAGAGGACAGGAGGTTGTGTATAGAAACACCATATATTTT,CASRGQEVVYRNTIYF
-,TRBV5-4,-,TRBJ1-6,TGTGCCAGCAGCCTAGGCCACCCGAGCTCCTATAATTCACCCCTCCACTTT,CASSLGHPSSYNSPLHF
once,TRBV28,TRBD2,TRBJ2-3,TGTGCCAGCAGTTCCCGACTAGCGGGACCCACAGATACGCAGTATTTT,CASSSRLAGPTDTQYF
-,TRBV7-9,TRBD1,TRBJ2-7,TGTGCCAGCAGCCACGGGACAGGGACCGAGCAGTACTTC,CASSHGTGTEQYF
-,TRBV21-1,-,TRBJ2-3,TGTGCCAGCAGCACTAGAGATACGCAGTATTTT,CASSTRDTQYF
-,TRBV6-5,TRBD1,TRBJ1-5,TGTGCCAGCAGTTCACAGGGGGTTGGCAATCAGCCCCAGCATTTT,CASSSQGVGNQPQHF
-,TRBV27,-,TRBJ1-1,TGTGCCAGCAGTTTATCTAGGAACACTGAAGCTTTCTTT,CASSLSRNTEAFF
-,TRBV2,TRBD2,TRBJ2-1,TGTGCCAGCAGTGGGGGACTAGCGGCTTTTCCCAATGAGCAGTTCTTC,CASSGGLAAFPNEQFF
-,TRBV6-5,-,TRBJ1-5,TGTGCCAGCAGAGCCGACAGGAATAGCAATCAGCCCCAGCATTTT,CASRADRNSNQPQHF
-,TRBV12-3/TRBV12-4,-,TRBJ1-1,TGTGCCAGCAGTTTCGTCAGGGCAGCTGAAGCTTTCTTT,CASSFVRAAEAFF
-,TRBV4-2,TRBD1,TRBJ2-5,TGTGCCAGCAGCCAAGCCTACAGGGGTCTTGGAGCGCAAGAGACCCAGTACTTC,CASSQAYRGLGAQETQYF
-,TRBV5-4,-,TRBJ2-3,TGTGCCAGCAGCTTGGAATTCAGGGATACGCAGTATTTT,CASSLEFRDTQYF
-,TRBV5-4,TRBD2,TRBJ2-2,TGTGCCAGCAGCTTGGTCCCTAGCGGGGGGGCCACCGGGGAGCTGTTTTTT,CASSLVPSGGATGELFF
few,TRBV5-1,-,TRBJ1-1,TGCGCCAGCAGAATCGGGGGGCGCCGGACTGAAGCTTTCTTT,CASRIGGRRTEAFF
-,TRBV6-4,-,TRBJ2-3,TGTGCCAGCAGTGAACAGGGGGAGGGAGATACGCAGTATTTT,CASSEQGEGDTQYF
few,TRBV5-1,TRBD1,TRBJ2-5,TGCGCCAGCAGCTCGGACAGGGAAATAGGGGAGACCCAGTACTTC,CASSSDREIGETQYF
few,TRBV2,-,TRBJ1-4,TGTGCCAGCAGTTCGACAGATAATGAAAAACTGTTTTTT,CASSSTDNEKLFF
-,TRBV19,TRBD2,TRBJ2-3,TGTGCCAGTAGTCCGCAGCCCCGGGGGGGTCGGCCGTATACGCAGTATTTT,CASSPQPRGGRPYTQYF
-,TRBV6-6,-,TRBJ2-1,TGTGCCAGCAGTTACTCTCCCCGGAATGAGCAGTTCTTC,CASSYSPRNEQFF
once,TRBV28,-,TRBJ1-5,TGTGCCAGCAGCCTACAGGGCCAGCCCCAGCATTTT,CASSLQGQPQHF
-,TRBV6-1,-,TRBJ1-2,TGTGCCAGCAGTGACGCCCTAGATGATGATGGCTACACCTTC,CASSDALDDDGYTF
-,TRBV18,-,TRBJ1-5,TGTGCCAGCTCACTGACAGATAGCAATCAGCCCCAGCATTTT,CASSLTDSNQPQHF
-,TRBV7-9,-,TRBJ1-4,TGTGCCAGCAGCTTAGGGAGGGGTGTCCAAGAAAAACTGTTTTTT,CASSLGRGVQEKLFF
-,TRBV2,-,TRBJ2-1,TGTGCCAGCAGTTACCAGGGGTCCTACAATGAGCAGTTCTTC,CASSYQGSYNEQFF